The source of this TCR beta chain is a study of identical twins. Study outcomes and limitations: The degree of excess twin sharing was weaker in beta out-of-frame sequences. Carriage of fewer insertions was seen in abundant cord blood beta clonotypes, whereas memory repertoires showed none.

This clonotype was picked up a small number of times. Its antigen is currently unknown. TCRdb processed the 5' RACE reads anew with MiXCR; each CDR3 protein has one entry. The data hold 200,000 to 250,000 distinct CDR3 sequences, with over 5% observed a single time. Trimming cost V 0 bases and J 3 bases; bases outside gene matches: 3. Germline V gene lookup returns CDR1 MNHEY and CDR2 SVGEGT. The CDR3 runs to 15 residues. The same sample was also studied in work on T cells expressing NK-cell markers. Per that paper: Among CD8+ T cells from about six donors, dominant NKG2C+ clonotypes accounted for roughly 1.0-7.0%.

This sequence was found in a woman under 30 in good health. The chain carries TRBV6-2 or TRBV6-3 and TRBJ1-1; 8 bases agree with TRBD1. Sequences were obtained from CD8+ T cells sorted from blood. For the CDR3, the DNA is TGTGCCAGCAGTTACTCGACGACAGGGGACACTGAAGCTTTCTTT. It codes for CASSYSTTGDTEAFF.